This TCR beta chain was identified in a study of blood T cell repertoires in COVID-19. About the research overall: COVID-19 samples, acute and convalescent, were from the United States, Italy and Spain. Sample material is recorded as cDNA or gDNA derived from T cells, B-cell-depleted T cells, or PBMCs.

Study processing details: Amplification with reference gene primers provided the estimates of nucleated cell counts. Assay: immunoSEQ multiplex PCR; the TCRdb copy retains only in-frame clones and omits some. V and J calls plus clone size are reproduced from that table; the DNA served to infer D and trimming. The sample consists of 110,000 or so clones, 88% of them appearing once. The J segment lost 3 bases and the V segment lost 6 bases, leaving 4 bases of the junction unmatched. The CDR3 spans 13 residues. The chain uses TRBV12-3 or TRBV12-4 and TRBJ1-2; 7 bases fit TRBD1. This TCR derives from a human donor in a cohort sampled during active COVID-19. Input material: peripheral blood. CDR3 DNA sequence: TGTGCCAGCAGCCCGGGACAGCACTATGGCTACACCTTC. Translation gives CASSPGQHYGYTF.